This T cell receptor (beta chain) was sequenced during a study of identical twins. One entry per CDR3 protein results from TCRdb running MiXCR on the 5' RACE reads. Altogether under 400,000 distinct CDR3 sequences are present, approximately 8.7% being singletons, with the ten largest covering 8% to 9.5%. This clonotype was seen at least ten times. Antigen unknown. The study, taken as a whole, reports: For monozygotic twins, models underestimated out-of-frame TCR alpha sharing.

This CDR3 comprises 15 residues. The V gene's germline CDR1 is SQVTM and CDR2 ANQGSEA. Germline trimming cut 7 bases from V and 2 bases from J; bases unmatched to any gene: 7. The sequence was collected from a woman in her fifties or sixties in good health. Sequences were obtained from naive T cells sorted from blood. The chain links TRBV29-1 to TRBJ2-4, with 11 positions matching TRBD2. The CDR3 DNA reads TGCAGCGATAGAACTAGCGGGAGAACCAAAAACATTCAGTACTTC. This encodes CSDRTSGRTKNIQYF.